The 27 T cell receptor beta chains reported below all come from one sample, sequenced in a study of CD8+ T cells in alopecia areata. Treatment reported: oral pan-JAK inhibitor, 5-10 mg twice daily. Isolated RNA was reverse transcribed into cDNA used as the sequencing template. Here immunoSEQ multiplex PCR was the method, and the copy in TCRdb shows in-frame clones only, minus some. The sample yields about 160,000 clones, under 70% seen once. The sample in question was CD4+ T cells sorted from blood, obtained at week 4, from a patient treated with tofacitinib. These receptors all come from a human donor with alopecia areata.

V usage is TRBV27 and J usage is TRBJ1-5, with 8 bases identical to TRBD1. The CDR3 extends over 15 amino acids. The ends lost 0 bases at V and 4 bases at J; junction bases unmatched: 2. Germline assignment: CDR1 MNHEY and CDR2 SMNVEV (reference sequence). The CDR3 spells CASSLSGTGNQPQHF. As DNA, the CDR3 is TGTGCCAGCAGTTTATCCGGGACAGGTAATCAGCCCCAGCATTTT.

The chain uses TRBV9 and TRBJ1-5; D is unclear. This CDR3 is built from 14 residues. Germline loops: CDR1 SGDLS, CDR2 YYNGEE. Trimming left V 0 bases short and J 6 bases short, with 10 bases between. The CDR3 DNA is TGTGCCAGCAGCGTAGATGAAGGCTCTCAGCCCCAGCATTTT. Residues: CASSVDEGSQPQHF. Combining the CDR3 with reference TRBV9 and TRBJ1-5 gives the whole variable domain DSGVTQTPKHLITATGQRVTLRCSPRSGDLSVYWYQQSLDQGLQFLIQYYNGEERAKGNILERFSAQQFPDLHSELNLSSLELGDSALYFCASSVDEGSQPQHFGDGTRLSIL.

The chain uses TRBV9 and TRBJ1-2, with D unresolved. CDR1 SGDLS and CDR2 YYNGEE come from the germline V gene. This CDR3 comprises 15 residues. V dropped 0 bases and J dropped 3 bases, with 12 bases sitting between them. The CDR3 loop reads CASSVGRVRDYGYTF. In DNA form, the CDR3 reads TGTGCCAGCAGCGTAGGAAGGGTGCGGGACTATGGCTACACCTTC.

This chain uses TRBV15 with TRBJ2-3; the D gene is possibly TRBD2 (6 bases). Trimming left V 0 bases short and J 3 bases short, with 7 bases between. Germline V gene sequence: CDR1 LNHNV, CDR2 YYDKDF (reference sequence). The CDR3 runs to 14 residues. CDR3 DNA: TGTGCCACCAGCAGAGATGGGGGGACAGATACGCAGTATTTT. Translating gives CATSRDGGTDTQYF.

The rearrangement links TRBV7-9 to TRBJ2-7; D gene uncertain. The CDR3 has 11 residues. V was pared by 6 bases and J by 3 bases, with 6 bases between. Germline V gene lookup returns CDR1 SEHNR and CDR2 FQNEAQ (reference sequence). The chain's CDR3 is CASSFSYEQYF. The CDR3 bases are TGTGCCAGCAGTTTCAGCTACGAGCAGTACTTC.

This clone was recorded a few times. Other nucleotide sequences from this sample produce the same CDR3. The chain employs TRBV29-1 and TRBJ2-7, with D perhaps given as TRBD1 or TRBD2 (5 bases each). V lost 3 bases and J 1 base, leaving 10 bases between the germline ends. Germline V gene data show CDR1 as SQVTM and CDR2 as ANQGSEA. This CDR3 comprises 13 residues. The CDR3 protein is CSVDRDGSYEQYF. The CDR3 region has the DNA TGCAGCGTTGATCGGGACGGATCCTACGAGCAGTACTTC.

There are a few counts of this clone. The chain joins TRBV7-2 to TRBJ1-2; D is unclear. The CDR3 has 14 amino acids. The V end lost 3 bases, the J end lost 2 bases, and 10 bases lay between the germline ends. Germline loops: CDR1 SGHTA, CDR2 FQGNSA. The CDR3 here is CASSFQNGNYGYTF. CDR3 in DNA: TGTGCCAGCAGCTTTCAGAATGGGAACTATGGCTACACCTTC. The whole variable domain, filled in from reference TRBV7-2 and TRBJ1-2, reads GAGVSQSPSNKVTEKGKDVELRCDPISGHTALYWYRQSLGQGLEFLIYFQGNSAPDKSGLPSDRFSAERTGGSVSTLTIQRTQQEDSAVYLCASSFQNGNYGYTFGSGTRLTVV.

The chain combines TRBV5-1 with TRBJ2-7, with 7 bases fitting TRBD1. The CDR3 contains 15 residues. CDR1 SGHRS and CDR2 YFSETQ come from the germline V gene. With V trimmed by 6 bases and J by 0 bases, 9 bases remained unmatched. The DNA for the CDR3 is TGCGCCAGCACCCTAGACGGGACAGCCTCCTACGAGCAGTACTTC. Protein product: CASTLDGTASYEQYF.

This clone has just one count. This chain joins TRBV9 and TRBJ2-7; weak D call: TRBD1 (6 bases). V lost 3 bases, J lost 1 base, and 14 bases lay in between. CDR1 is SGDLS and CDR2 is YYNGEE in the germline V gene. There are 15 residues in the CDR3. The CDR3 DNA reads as TGTGCCAGCAGCGCCGGACCGACAGGTTCCTACGAGCAGTACTTC. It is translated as CASSAGPTGSYEQYF.

DNA of the CDR3: TGTGCCTGGAGTGTGAGTGTGGCAGGGGGCCCAGATACGCAGTATTTT. The encoded protein is CAWSVSVAGGPDTQYF. The chain recombines TRBV30 with TRBJ2-3, with 8 bases matching TRBD1. The germline CDR1 and CDR2 sequences are GTSNPN and SVGIG (reference sequence). The CDR3 has 16 amino acids. V gave up 0 bases and J gave up 4 bases; unmatched junction bases: 9.

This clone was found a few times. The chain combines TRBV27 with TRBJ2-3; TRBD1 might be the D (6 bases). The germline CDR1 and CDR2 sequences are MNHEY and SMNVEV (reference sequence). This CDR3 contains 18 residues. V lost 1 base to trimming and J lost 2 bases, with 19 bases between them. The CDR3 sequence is CASSLYAIQGGVTDTQYF. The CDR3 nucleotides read TGTGCCAGCAGTTTATATGCGATACAGGGCGGCGTCACAGATACGCAGTATTTT.

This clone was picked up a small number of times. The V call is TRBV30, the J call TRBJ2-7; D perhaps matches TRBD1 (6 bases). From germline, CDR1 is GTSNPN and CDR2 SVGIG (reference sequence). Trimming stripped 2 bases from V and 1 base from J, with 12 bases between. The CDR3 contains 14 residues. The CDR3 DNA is TGTGCCTGGAGTATAGCAGGGGATTCCTACGAGCAGTACTTC. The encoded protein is CAWSIAGDSYEQYF. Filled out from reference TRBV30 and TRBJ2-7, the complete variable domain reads SQTIHQWPATLVQPVGSPLSLECTVEGTSNPNLYWYRQAAGRGLQLLFYSVGIGQISSEVPQNLSASRPQDRQFILSSKKLLLSDSGFYLCAWSIAGDSYEQYFGPGTRLTVT.

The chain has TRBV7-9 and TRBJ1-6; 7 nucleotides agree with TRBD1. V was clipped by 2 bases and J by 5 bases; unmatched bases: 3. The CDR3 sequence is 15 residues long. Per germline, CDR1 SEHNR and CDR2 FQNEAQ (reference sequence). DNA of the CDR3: TGTGCCAGCAGCTTACAGGGGGTAGATAATTCACCCCTCCACTTT. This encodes CASSLQGVDNSPLHF.

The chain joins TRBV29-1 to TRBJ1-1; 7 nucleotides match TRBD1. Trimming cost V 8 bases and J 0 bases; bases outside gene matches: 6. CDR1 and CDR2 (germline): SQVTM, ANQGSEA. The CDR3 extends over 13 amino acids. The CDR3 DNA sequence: TGCAGCTTCTCGACAGGGATGAACACTGAAGCTTTCTTT. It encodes CSFSTGMNTEAFF. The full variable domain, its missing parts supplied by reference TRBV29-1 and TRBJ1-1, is SAVISQKPSRDICQRGTSLTIQCQVDSQVTMMFWYRQQPGQSLTLIATANQGSEATYESGFVIDKFPISRPNLTFSTLTVSNMSPEDSSIYLCSFSTGMNTEAFFGQGTRLTVV.

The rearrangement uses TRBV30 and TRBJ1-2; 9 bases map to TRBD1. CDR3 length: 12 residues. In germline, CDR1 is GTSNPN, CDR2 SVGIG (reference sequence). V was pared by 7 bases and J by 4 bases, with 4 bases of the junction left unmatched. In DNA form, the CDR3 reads TGTGCCTCCACGACAGGGGGCTATGGCTACACCTTC. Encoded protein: CASTTGGYGYTF.

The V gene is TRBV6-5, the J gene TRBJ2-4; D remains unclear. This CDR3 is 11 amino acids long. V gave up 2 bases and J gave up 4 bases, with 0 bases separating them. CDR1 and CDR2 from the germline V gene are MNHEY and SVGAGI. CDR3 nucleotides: TGTGCCAGCAGTTACAAAAACATTCAGTACTTC. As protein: CASSYKNIQYF.

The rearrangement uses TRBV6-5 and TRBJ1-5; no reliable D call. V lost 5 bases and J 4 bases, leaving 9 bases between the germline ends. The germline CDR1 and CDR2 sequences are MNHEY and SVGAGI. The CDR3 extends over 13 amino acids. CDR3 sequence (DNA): TGTGCCAGCAGTCGCATCAGGAATCAGCCCCAGCATTTT. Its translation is CASSRIRNQPQHF.

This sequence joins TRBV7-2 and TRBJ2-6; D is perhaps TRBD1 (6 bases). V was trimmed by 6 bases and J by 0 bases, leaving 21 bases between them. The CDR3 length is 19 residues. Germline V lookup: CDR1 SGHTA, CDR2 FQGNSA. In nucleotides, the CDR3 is TGTGCCAGCAGGTACACAACTGGGGGCTACAGCTCTGGGGCCAACGTCCTGACTTTC. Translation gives CASRYTTGGYSSGANVLTF.

The CDR3 protein is CAISMRNMNTEAFF. The CDR3 region has the DNA TGTGCCATCAGTATGCGGAACATGAACACTGAAGCTTTCTTT. The chain carries TRBV10-3 and TRBJ1-1; D gene unclear. CDR3 size: 14 residues. Per germline, CDR1 ENHRY and CDR2 SYGVKD. V was clipped by 5 bases and J by 0 bases, with 10 bases between them.

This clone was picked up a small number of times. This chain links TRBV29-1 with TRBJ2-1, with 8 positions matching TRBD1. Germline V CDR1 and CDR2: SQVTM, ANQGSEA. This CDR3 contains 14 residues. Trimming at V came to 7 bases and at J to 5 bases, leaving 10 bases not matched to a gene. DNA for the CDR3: TGCAGCGCCGGATCACAGGGGGGCCACAATGAGCAGTTCTTC. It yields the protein CSAGSQGGHNEQFF.

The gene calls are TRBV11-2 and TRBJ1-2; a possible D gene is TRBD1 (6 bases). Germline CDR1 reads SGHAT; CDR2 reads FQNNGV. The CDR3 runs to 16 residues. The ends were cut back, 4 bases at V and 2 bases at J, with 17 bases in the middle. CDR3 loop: CASSSTHDRWNYGYTF. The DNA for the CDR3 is TGTGCCAGCAGCTCGACTCACGACAGGTGGAACTATGGCTACACCTTC.

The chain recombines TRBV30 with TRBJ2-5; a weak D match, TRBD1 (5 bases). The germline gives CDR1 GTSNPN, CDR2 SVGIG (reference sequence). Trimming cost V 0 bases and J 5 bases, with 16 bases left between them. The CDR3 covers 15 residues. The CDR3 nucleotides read TGTGCCTGGAGTGTACGTCAGGGCCCGTGGGAGACCCAGTACTTC. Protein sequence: CAWSVRQGPWETQYF.

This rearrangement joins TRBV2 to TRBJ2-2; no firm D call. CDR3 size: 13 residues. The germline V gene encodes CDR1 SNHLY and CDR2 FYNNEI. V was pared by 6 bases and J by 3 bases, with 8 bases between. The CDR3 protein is CASRAWDTGELFF. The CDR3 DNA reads TGTGCCAGCAGAGCATGGGACACCGGGGAGCTGTTTTTT.

CDR3 residues: CSVVRDRGGSDTQYF. The CDR3 nucleotides are TGCAGCGTCGTCCGGGACAGGGGTGGGTCAGATACGCAGTATTTT. The chain joins TRBV29-1 to TRBJ2-3; 10 bases match TRBD1. The germline gives CDR1 SQVTM, CDR2 ANQGSEA. The CDR3 consists of 15 residues. V lost 6 bases to trimming and J lost 4 bases; unmatched junction nucleotides: 10.

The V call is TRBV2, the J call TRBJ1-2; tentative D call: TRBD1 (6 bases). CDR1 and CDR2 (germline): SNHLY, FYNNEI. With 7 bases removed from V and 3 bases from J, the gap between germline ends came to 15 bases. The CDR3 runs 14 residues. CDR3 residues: CASTGQIMDYGYTF. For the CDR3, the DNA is TGTGCCAGCACCGGACAGATTATGGACTATGGCTACACCTTC.

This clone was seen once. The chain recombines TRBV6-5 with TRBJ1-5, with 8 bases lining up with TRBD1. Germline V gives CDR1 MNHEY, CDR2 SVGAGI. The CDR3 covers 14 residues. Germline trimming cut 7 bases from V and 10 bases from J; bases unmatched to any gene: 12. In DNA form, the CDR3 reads TGTGCCAGCAAGCAGGGGGCGGGGGGTTATCCCCAGCATTTT. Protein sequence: CASKQGAGGYPQHF.

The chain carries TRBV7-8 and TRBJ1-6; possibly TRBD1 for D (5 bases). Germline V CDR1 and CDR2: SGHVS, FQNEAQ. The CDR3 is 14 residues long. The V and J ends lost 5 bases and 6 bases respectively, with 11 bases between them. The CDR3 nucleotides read TGTGCCAGCAGCATGGGACCCTCTAATTCACCCCTCCACTTT. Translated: CASSMGPSNSPLHF. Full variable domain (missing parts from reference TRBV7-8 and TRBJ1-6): GAGVSQSPRYKVAKRGQDVALRCDPISGHVSLFWYQQALGQGPEFLTYFQNEAQLDKSGLPSDRFFAERPEGSVSTLKIQRTQQEDSAVYLCASSMGPSNSPLHFGNGTRLTVT.